This T cell receptor (beta chain) was sequenced during a study of cytomegalovirus exposure and HLA in healthy donors. Overall study context: As an earlier analysis found, 150 million to 200 million T cells yielded about 100 million unique TCR beta sequences. Approximately 83 million unique TCRs from HLA-typed donors were held in an early data release.

With 60 Vbeta and 13 Jbeta primers, the PCR was carried out. Clones were read by immunoSEQ multiplex PCR, and TCRdb kept only the in-frame ones, dropping some. This sample's table has tens of thousands of clones. Unrecorded immune exposures were likely, despite nominal health at sampling. Germline V CDR1 and CDR2: MNHEY, SMNVEV (reference sequence). V lost 3 bases and J lost 0, with 10 bases in between. This CDR3 has 15 residues. Sequencing used PBMCs. This clonotype was obtained from a human donor in good health. The chain recombines TRBV27 with TRBJ2-3; D may be TRBD1 (6 bases). CDR3 region: CASSFGTTSTDTQYF. In DNA form, the CDR3 reads TGTGCCAGCAGTTTCGGGACAACTAGCACAGATACGCAGTATTTT.